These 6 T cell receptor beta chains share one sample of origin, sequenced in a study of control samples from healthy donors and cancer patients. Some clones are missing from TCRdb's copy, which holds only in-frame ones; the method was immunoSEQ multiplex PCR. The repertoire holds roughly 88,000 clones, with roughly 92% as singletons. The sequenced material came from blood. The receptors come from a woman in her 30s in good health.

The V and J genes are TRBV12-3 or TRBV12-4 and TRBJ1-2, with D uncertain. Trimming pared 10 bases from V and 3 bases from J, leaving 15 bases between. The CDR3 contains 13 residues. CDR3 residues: CATYPREDYGYTF. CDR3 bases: TGTGCCACCTACCCCCGGGAAGACTATGGCTACACCTTC.

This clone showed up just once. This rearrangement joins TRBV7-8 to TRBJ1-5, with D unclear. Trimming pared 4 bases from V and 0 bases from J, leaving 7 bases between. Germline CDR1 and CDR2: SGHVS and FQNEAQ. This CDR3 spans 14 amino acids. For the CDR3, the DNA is TGTGCCAGCAGCTACAGCGATAGCAATCAGCCCCAGCATTTT. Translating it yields CASSYSDSNQPQHF. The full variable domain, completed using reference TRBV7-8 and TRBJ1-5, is GAGVSQSPRYKVAKRGQDVALRCDPISGHVSLFWYQQALGQGPEFLTYFQNEAQLDKSGLPSDRFFAERPEGSVSTLKIQRTQQEDSAVYLCASSYSDSNQPQHFGDGTRLSIL.

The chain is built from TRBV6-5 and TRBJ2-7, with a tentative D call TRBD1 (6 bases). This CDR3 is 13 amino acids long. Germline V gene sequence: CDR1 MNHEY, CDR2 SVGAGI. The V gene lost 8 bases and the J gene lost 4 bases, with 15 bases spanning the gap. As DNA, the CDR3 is TGTGCCAGCCAGACAGGAGGTGAATACGAGCAGTACTTC. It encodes CASQTGGEYEQYF.

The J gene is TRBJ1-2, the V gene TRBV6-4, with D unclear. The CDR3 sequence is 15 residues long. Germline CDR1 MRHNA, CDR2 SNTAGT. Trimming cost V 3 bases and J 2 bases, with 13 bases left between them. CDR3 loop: CASSERQGGNYGYTF. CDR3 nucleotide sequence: TGTGCCAGCAGTGAGAGGCAAGGAGGGAACTATGGCTACACCTTC.

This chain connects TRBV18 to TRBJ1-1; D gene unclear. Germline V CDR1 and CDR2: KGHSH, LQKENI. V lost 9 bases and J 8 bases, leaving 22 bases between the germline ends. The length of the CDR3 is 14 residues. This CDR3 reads CASTLSNKKAEAFF. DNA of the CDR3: TGTGCCAGTACTTTAAGTAACAAAAAGGCGGAAGCTTTCTTT.

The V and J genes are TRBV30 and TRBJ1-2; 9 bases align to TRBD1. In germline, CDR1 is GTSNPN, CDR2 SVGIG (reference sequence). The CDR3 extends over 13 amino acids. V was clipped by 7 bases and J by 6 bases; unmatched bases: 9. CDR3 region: CAYWDRVAHGYTF. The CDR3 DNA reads TGTGCCTACTGGGACAGGGTGGCCCATGGCTACACCTTC.